These T cell receptor beta chains were read from a single sample in a study of cytomegalovirus exposure and HLA in healthy donors. TCRdb's copy holds only in-frame clones and misses some; the assay was immunoSEQ multiplex PCR. The profile shows about 99,000 clones, 78% of them singletons. The sample consisted of PBMCs. All receptors derive from a middle-aged woman in good health and CMV-seronegative. The CDR3 runs from the conserved cysteine through the conserved F or W. Fields, in order: CDR3 DNA, CDR3 protein, clone size, J gene, V gene, D gene. The D gene is left open where the match is weak. Clone size is shown for a subset of rows, as once, few, many or a class of expanded clone.

TGTGCCAGCAGTCCCCGACAGACCTCTAACTATGGCTACACCTTC,CASSPRQTSNYGYTF,once,TRBJ1-2,TRBV6-5,-
TGTGCCAGCTCACCAACAGGGGTCAACTCTGGGGCCAACGTCCTGACTTTC,CASSPTGVNSGANVLTF,-,TRBJ2-6,TRBV18,TRBD1
TGCGCCAGCAGCCAATTATTAGGGGCTTTATACGAGCAGTACTTC,CASSQLLGALYEQYF,-,TRBJ2-7,TRBV4-3,-
TGTGCCGGCAGCTTAAGGCTAGCGGGAGGGGTGGACACAGATACGCAGTATTTT,CAGSLRLAGGVDTDTQYF,-,TRBJ2-3,TRBV5-4,TRBD2
TGTGCCAGCAGACTAGCGGGGCACACAGATACGCAGTATTTT,CASRLAGHTDTQYF,-,TRBJ2-3,TRBV7-2,TRBD2
TGCGCCAGCAGCTCGACCAGGGGCTCTGGGGCCAACGTCCTGACTTTC,CASSSTRGSGANVLTF,few,TRBJ2-6,TRBV5-1,-
TGTGCCAGCAGCCGCTCCACGGGACAGGGCTATTCACCCCTCCACTTT,CASSRSTGQGYSPLHF,-,TRBJ1-6,TRBV5-4,TRBD1
TGTGCCAGCAGTGAATCAGGGGGGGAAGCTTTCTTT,CASSESGGEAFF,-,TRBJ1-1,TRBV2,TRBD1
TGTGCCAGCAGTCCAATGGGACAGAAGAACACTGAAGCTTTCTTT,CASSPMGQKNTEAFF,-,TRBJ1-1,TRBV6-6,TRBD1
TGTGCCAGCAGTTTCCACAGGAAGAACACTGAAGCTTTCTTT,CASSFHRKNTEAFF,-,TRBJ1-1,TRBV28,-
TGTGCCAGCAGCTCTCGCTCAGGGGTGGCTGGAAACACCATATATTTT,CASSSRSGVAGNTIYF,-,TRBJ1-3,TRBV7-8,-
TGTGCCAGTAGTAGGGGGGAGGGAGGCACTGAAGCTTTCTTT,CASSRGEGGTEAFF,-,TRBJ1-1,TRBV19,-
TGTGCCAGCAGCTCCGGACTCCTCTACGAGCAGTACTTC,CASSSGLLYEQYF,-,TRBJ2-7,TRBV11-2,-
TGTGCCAGCATGGAACAGGGTCGGGGTGAGCAGTTCTTC,CASMEQGRGEQFF,-,TRBJ2-1,TRBV2,-
TGCGCCAGCAGCTTGGGACAGGCCCTTGGGGAGACCCAGTACTTC,CASSLGQALGETQYF,-,TRBJ2-5,TRBV5-1,-
TGTGCCAGCAGTCCCCCGGGACTAGCGGGAGAAGAGACCCAGTACTTC,CASSPPGLAGEETQYF,-,TRBJ2-5,TRBV28,TRBD2
TGTGCCAGCCGGGAACAGGGCGGGTTCACCGGGGAGCTGTTTTTT,CASREQGGFTGELFF,-,TRBJ2-2,TRBV2,-
TGTGCCACCGGGGGAGCGGCTACTAACTATGGCTACACCTTC,CATGGAATNYGYTF,-,TRBJ1-2,TRBV2,-
TGTGCCAGTAATCGAGCGGGGAGCTCCTACAATGAGCAGTTCTTC,CASNRAGSSYNEQFF,-,TRBJ2-1,TRBV9,TRBD2
TGCGCCAGCACCCCGGCAGCGATGAACACTGAAGCTTTCTTT,CASTPAAMNTEAFF,-,TRBJ1-1,TRBV4-1,-
TGTGCCAGCAGTTATACCTCCAGGGGAAGGCTCACTGAAGCTTTCTTT,CASSYTSRGRLTEAFF,few,TRBJ1-1,TRBV11-2,-
TGTGCCAGCAGCAGGGGATCGAACACTGAAGCTTTCTTT,CASSRGSNTEAFF,once,TRBJ1-1,TRBV6-6,-
TGTGCCAGCTCACCCTACCACACCGGGGAGCTGTTTTTT,CASSPYHTGELFF,-,TRBJ2-2,TRBV18,-
TGCGCCAGCAGCCAAGCGGTGGGTCGGGTGTTTGCGAACACTGAAGCTTTCTTT,CASSQAVGRVFANTEAFF,few,TRBJ1-1,TRBV4-3,-
TGTGCCAGCAGGGAACTAGGAAGCTCCTACGAGCAGTACTTC,CASRELGSSYEQYF,-,TRBJ2-7,TRBV2,-
TGTGCCAGCAGTTTATGGAGCGGAAACGAGCAGTTCTTC,CASSLWSGNEQFF,-,TRBJ2-1,TRBV28,-
TGTGCCAGCAGAACCGGGACAGGGGGCGCGGGGGAGCAGTACTTC,CASRTGTGGAGEQYF,-,TRBJ2-7,TRBV6-5,TRBD1
TGTGCCAGCAGCTTAGGAGACCAGGACTATGGCTACACCTTC,CASSLGDQDYGYTF,-,TRBJ1-2,TRBV7-2,-
TGTGCCAGCAGCTCCAAGTCCGGGACTAGCGGAAATGAGCAGTTCTTC,CASSSKSGTSGNEQFF,-,TRBJ2-1,TRBV7-3,TRBD2